Following are 18 T cell receptor beta chains from one sample sequenced in a study of tumor-infiltrating lymphocytes in primary liver carcinoma. The study extracted blood RNA from unsorted whole blood and also extracted germline DNA. Making TCR beta cDNA involved approximately 530 ng total RNA and a constant-region primer. What produced the TCR beta libraries was three nested multiplex PCR rounds using slightly modified ARM-PCR. PCR rounds one and two used TRBV1-TRBV30 forward primers with a C-beta reverse primer for around 11 cycles each. TCRdb used MiXCR to reprocess the multiplex PCR reads, holding one entry per CDR3 protein. Of 310,000 or so distinct CDR3 sequences listed, roughly three fifths are singletons. What was sequenced was peripheral blood. Receptors originate from a woman aged 25 to 39 with primary liver carcinoma and hepatitis B virus infection.

The sample holds a few counts of this clonotype. CDR3 nucleotide sequence: TGTGCCAGCAGTTACGTCGGGGGGGAGCAGTACTTC. This codes for CASSYVGGEQYF. The V gene is TRBV6-2 or TRBV6-3, the J gene TRBJ2-7; 7 positions match TRBD2. V gave up 2 bases and J gave up 7 bases; unmatched junction bases: 2. Germline V gene data show CDR1 as MNHEY and CDR2 as SVGEGT. The CDR3 spans 12 residues.

As for this clonotype: Relative to the germline gene, one junction end is altered; a read error may explain this. The chain uses TRBV10-2 and TRBJ2-7; tentative D call: TRBD1 (8 bases). Germline CDR1 is WSHSY and CDR2 is SAAADI. The CDR3 extends over 15 amino acids. This chain's CDR3 is CASSRLAGGGDERYF. The DNA for the CDR3 is TGCGCCAGCAGTCGACTAGCAGGGGGCGGAGACGAGCGGTACTTC.

Here the CDR3 DNA reads TGCGCCAGCAGCCCCAACCAGGGCCTGGAGCAGTACTTC. Translating gives CASSPNQGLEQYF. The V gene is TRBV4-1, the J gene TRBJ2-7; D may be TRBD1 (5 bases). This CDR3 comprises 13 residues. Per germline, CDR1 MGHRA and CDR2 YSYEKL. Trimming cost V 4 bases and J 7 bases, with 14 bases left between them.

The DNA of the CDR3 is TGTGCCAGCAGCCCATCGGGGCCAGGGGCCGGAAACACCATATATTTT. It is translated as CASSPSGPGAGNTIYF. V gene TRBV6-6 combines with J gene TRBJ1-3; a weak D match, TRBD1 (6 bases). This CDR3 is built from 16 residues. CDR1 and CDR2 from the germline V gene are MNHNY and SVGAGI (reference sequence). Trimming removed 6 bases at V and 4 bases at J, with 19 bases between.

About this clonotype itself: One junction end does not reproduce the germline sequence, and a read error may be involved. The V and J genes are TRBV27 and TRBJ2-5; perhaps TRBD2 as D (6 bases). From germline, CDR1 is MNHEY and CDR2 SMNVEV (reference sequence). This CDR3 has 12 residues. This chain's CDR3 is CASNGPGETQYF. CDR3 DNA sequence: TGTGCCAGCAATGGGCCGGGAGAGACCCAGTACTTT.

The chain uses TRBV28 and TRBJ1-2, with 7 bases aligning to TRBD1. Germline CDR1 and CDR2: MDHEN and SYDVKM. With V trimmed by 5 bases and J by 4 bases, 7 bases remained unmatched. There are 14 residues in the CDR3. CDR3 amino acids: CASSPSEGAYGYTF. DNA for the CDR3: TGTGCCAGCAGTCCGAGCGAGGGGGCCTATGGCTACACCTTC.

This clonotype was seen ten or more times. The chain has TRBV6-5 and TRBJ1-1; D is uncertain. The germline V gene has CDR1 MNHEY and CDR2 SVGAGI. The CDR3 length is 11 residues. V lost 5 bases and J lost 9, with 10 bases in between. The CDR3 sequence: CASSTESKAFF. The CDR3 DNA follows: TGTGCCAGCAGTACCGAAAGTAAAGCTTTCTTT.

Details on this clonotype: With a much larger clone just one base away, this may be a read error. The V and J genes are TRBV29-1 and TRBJ2-1, with TRBD1 as a possible D gene (5 bases). Germline assignment: CDR1 SQVTM and CDR2 ANQGSEA. The CDR3 runs 16 residues. Trimming removed 2 bases from V and 5 bases from J, with 19 bases in between. The CDR3 DNA follows: TGCAGCGTTGAACGCCGACAGTGGGTGAGCAACAATGAGCAGTTCTTC. Translation gives CSVERRQWVSNNEQFF.

As concerns this clonotype: The germline gene is not matched at one end of the junction; a read error may be the cause. The rearrangement joins TRBV11-2 to TRBJ2-2, with unresolved D. The CDR3 is made up of 15 amino acids. Per the germline V gene, CDR1 is SGHAT and CDR2 is FQNNGV. CDR3 DNA: TGTACCAGCAGCTTAGTGTCCCTAGGCACTGGGGAGCTGTTTTTT. It encodes CTSSLVSLGTGELFF.

This clonotype has a count of ten or more. This chain links TRBV11-2 with TRBJ2-1, with a weak D call TRBD2 (5 bases). Trimming stripped 1 base from V and 5 bases from J, with 9 bases between. The CDR3 is 14 residues long. Germline CDR1 and CDR2: SGHAT and FQNNGV. The CDR3 here is CASSLGLLDNEQFF. The CDR3 DNA sequence: TGTGCCAGCAGCTTAGGACTACTTGACAATGAGCAGTTCTTC.

The J gene is TRBJ2-1, the V gene TRBV28; 8 bases are a match to TRBD1. Trimming at V came to 1 base and at J to 5 bases, leaving 4 bases not matched to a gene. The CDR3 has 15 residues. Germline CDR1 MDHEN, CDR2 SYDVKM. The CDR3 DNA is TGTGCCAGCAGTTTATCAGGGGGCCTTGACAATGAGCAGTTCTTC. This translates into CASSLSGGLDNEQFF.

The rearrangement joins TRBV14 to TRBJ2-2; the D gene is possibly TRBD2 (5 bases). The ends were cut back, 1 base at V and 5 bases at J, with 5 bases in the middle. Germline-derived CDR1 and CDR2 are SGHDN and FVKESK. The CDR3 totals 13 residues. The CDR3 reads CASSQAGTGELFF. The CDR3 nucleotides are TGTGCCAGCAGCCAAGCGGGGACCGGGGAGCTGTTTTTT.

This clonotype was seen a few times. The V gene is TRBV4-1, the J gene TRBJ1-1, with D tentatively TRBD1 (6 bases). The germline gives CDR1 MGHRA, CDR2 YSYEKL. Trimming pared 0 bases from V and 1 base from J, leaving 6 bases between. The CDR3 runs 14 residues. The CDR3 DNA is TGCGCCAGCAGCCAAGACAGGGGGAACACTGAAGCTTTCTTT. Translation: CASSQDRGNTEAFF.

Turning to this clonotype: A read error may explain this, as a much larger clone is one base away. No conserved phenylalanine or tryptophan is present at the end of the CDR3, so a read error is the likely explanation. The chain combines TRBV12-3 or TRBV12-4 with TRBJ1-2; D unclear. Trimming stripped 6 bases from V and 8 bases from J, with 13 bases between. This CDR3 comprises 12 residues. For the CDR3, the DNA is TGTGCCAGCAGCACCAAGGGCGGGGGCTACACCCTC. Its protein is CASSTKGGGYTL.

About this clonotype itself: One end of the junction varies from germline; a read error may be responsible. The gene calls are TRBV29-1 and TRBJ2-2; D might be TRBD2 (5 bases). Germline-derived CDR1 and CDR2 are SQVTM and ANQGSEA. This CDR3 spans 15 amino acids. The CDR3 here is CSARLDSVWAGVLFF. Written as DNA, the CDR3 is TGCAGCGCCCGCCTTGACTCAGTTTGGGCCGGGGTGCTGTTTTTT.

This clonotype was recorded only once. This clone may be a read error of a much larger clone one base away. The rearrangement uses TRBV6-2 or TRBV6-3 and TRBJ2-4; D not resolved. This CDR3 has 12 amino acids. Germline V gene data show CDR1 as MNHEY and CDR2 as SVGEGT. The CDR3 reads CAGSLGRNIQYF. As DNA, the CDR3 is TGTGCCGGCAGTTTAGGGCGAAACATTCAGTACTTC.

To note about this clonotype: A single base separates this from a much larger clone, so it may be a read error. The chain is built from TRBV6-5 and TRBJ2-7; 7 nucleotides match TRBD2. The CDR3 has 15 residues. Per the germline V gene, CDR1 is MNHEY and CDR2 is SVGAGI. The trim removed 2 bases at V and 3 bases at J, leaving 7 bases unmatched. The CDR3 here is CASSYTLADIYEQYF. CDR3 sequence (DNA): TGTGCCAGCAGTTACACGCTAGCGGATATCTACGAGCAGTACTTC.

Comments on this clonotype: This sequence may be a read error, since a much larger clone differs from it by one base. The genes are TRBV4-2 and TRBJ2-1; D gene unclear. V lost 0 bases to trimming and J lost 0 bases, with 9 bases between them. The germline CDR1 and CDR2 sequences are LGHNA and YNFKEQ. The CDR3 length is 16 residues. CDR3 sequence reads: CASSQDPVGSYNEQFF. CDR3 nucleotide sequence: TGTGCCAGCAGCCAAGATCCCGTCGGCTCCTACAATGAGCAGTTCTTC.